A single sample gave rise to the 8 T cell receptor beta chains below, sequenced in a study of T cell responses to AZD1222 COVID-19 vaccine. Method: immunoSEQ multiplex PCR; TCRdb's copy keeps in-frame clones and lacks some. The sample includes approximately 150,000 clones, about 93% seen only once; the top ten take 4.5% to 5.5%. This specimen consisted of peripheral blood, obtained on day 0 of AZD1222 vaccination. The receptors were gathered from an adult in good health.

The chain couples TRBV29-1 to TRBJ1-4; D is undetermined. CDR3 length equals 13 residues. Germline assignment: CDR1 SQVTM and CDR2 ANQGSEA. V lost 7 bases and J 0 bases, leaving 9 bases between the germline ends. Written as DNA, the CDR3 is TGCAGCGCCCGAGGTGCAACTAATGAAAAACTGTTTTTT. Protein: CSARGATNEKLFF.

The chain employs TRBV21-1 and TRBJ2-7; the DNA was not compared with TRBD2, the D call given in the table. TRBV21-1 constitutes a pseudogene. This CDR3 is built from 15 residues. The CDR3 nucleotides read TGTGCCAGCAGCAAAGTCTCCTACCTAGGATACGAGCAGTACTTC. Protein product: CASSKVSYLGYEQYF.

This clone was counted once. The chain is built from TRBV27 and TRBJ1-1, with a weak D call TRBD1 (6 bases). CDR1 is MNHEY and CDR2 is SMNVEV in the germline V gene (reference sequence). V was trimmed by 3 bases and J by 6 bases, leaving 17 bases between them. The CDR3 totals 15 residues. The CDR3 here is CASSFWGGRSAEAFF. Written as DNA, the CDR3 is TGTGCCAGCAGTTTCTGGGGGGGCAGGAGTGCTGAAGCTTTCTTT.

The chain uses TRBV11-2 and TRBJ1-1; D gene unclear. Trimming cost V 1 base and J 1 base, with 4 bases left between them. Germline CDR1 SGHAT, CDR2 FQNNGV. The CDR3 consists of 13 residues. CDR3 sequence reads: CASSLVRNTEAFF. The CDR3 DNA is TGTGCCAGCAGCTTAGTAAGGAACACTGAAGCTTTCTTT.

This clone was seen just once. The DNA of the CDR3 is TGCGCCAGCAGCCCGGGACTAGCGGGGCCCGGCGAGCAGTACTTC. Encoded protein: CASSPGLAGPGEQYF. The genes are TRBV5-1 and TRBJ2-7; 13 nucleotides align to TRBD2. V shed 4 bases and J 6 bases; nucleotides not matched to a gene: 7. The V gene's germline CDR1 is SGHRS and CDR2 YFSETQ. There are 15 residues in the CDR3. The variable domain in full, with the rest retrieved from reference TRBV5-1 and TRBJ2-7, is KAGVTQTPRYLIKTRGQQVTLSCSPISGHRSVSWYQQTPGQGLQFLFEYFSETQRNKGNFPGRFSGRQFSNSRSEMNVSTLELGDSALYLCASSPGLAGPGEQYFGPGTRLTVT.

The chain employs TRBV19 and TRBJ1-5, with 8 positions matching TRBD1. With V trimmed by 0 bases and J by 5 bases, 3 bases remained unmatched. The CDR3 length is 15 residues. Germline values: CDR1 LNHDA, CDR2 SQIVND (reference sequence). The CDR3 DNA reads TGTGCCAGTAGTATAGACGGACAGGGCGATCAGCCCCAGCATTTT. This codes for CASSIDGQGDQPQHF. Supplemented by reference TRBV19 and TRBJ1-5, the full variable domain reads DGGITQSPKYLFRKEGQNVTLSCEQNLNHDAMYWYRQDPGQGLRLIYYSQIVNDFQKGDIAEGYSVSREKKESFPLTVTSAQKNPTAFYLCASSIDGQGDQPQHFGDGTRLSIL.

CDR3 DNA: TGTGCCAGCAACCCCGGGACAACCTACGAGCAGTACTTC. It encodes CASNPGTTYEQYF. The gene calls are TRBV6-5 and TRBJ2-7; perhaps TRBD1 as D (6 bases). The CDR3 runs 13 residues. Germline values: CDR1 MNHEY, CDR2 SVGAGI. V lost 7 bases and J lost 2, with 12 bases in between.

The gene calls are TRBV6-2 or TRBV6-3 and TRBJ2-7; no reliable D call. Germline assignment: CDR1 MNHEY and CDR2 SVGEGT. The CDR3 loop spans 13 amino acids. The V gene lost 2 bases and the J gene lost 0 bases, with 5 bases spanning the gap. The CDR3 DNA sequence: TGTGCCAGCAGTTACCCCGTCTCCTACGAGCAGTACTTC. Protein product: CASSYPVSYEQYF.